Sequencing of this TCR beta chain was carried out in a study of shared clonotypes between healthy human individuals (dated by TCRdb to 2020 to 2021). A note on the overall study: A few men and a couple of women, aged 18 to 49 years, made up the cohort. For each donor, CD4 naive and CD4 memory were each given three plates, CD8 naive was given two plates, and CD8 memory was given one plate. To estimate repertoire size and how much clonotype sharing occurs between individuals, the study deeply sequenced the blood TCR repertoires of roughly 5 healthy adults. To increase sequencing depth and limit assay-specific biases, TCR repertoire library preparation and sequencing were carried out by different laboratories using diverse techniques. Per donor, leukapheresis produced somewhere between about 0.94 and 10 billion PBMCs. Overall study results and their limits: Sampling was restricted to blood, and TCR repertoires in tissues likely differ from the TCR repertoires found in blood. Higher generation probabilities were observed for clonotypes shared by all four sorted-subset donors than for non-shared clonotypes. Estimated clonotype richness was generally larger for naive than for memory subsets. Pairwise subsampling led to the expectation that sequencing depth would affect the degree of clonotype sharing among donors. When a handful of donors were compared, the shared fraction of clonotypes was roughly 5% for naive CD4, about 4% for naive CD8, 2.3% for memory CD4, and 0.4% for memory CD8. The genetic and exposure-history diversity represented was limited by the small number of donors. Incomplete sequencing was indicated by rarefaction of sorted-subset datasets, despite the large sequencing depth.

Using the deep immunoSEQ assay, multiplex PCR amplified TCR CDR3 regions from genomic DNA. Extracted genomic DNA from each cell subset was distributed evenly across all wells of several immunoSEQ 96-well plates, and each plate was treated as a replicate. For sorted subsets, roughly 200 ng of genomic DNA, equivalent to around 30,000 T cell genomes, went into each replicate PCR. The purified libraries were quantified using a Qubit 3.0 fluorometer, sized with a Bioanalyzer 2100, and then quantified again using the KAPA Library Quantification kit. A separate single-read 150-cycle Illumina NextSeq 550 flow cell was used to sequence each immunoSEQ 96-well plate. On the authors' methods: Because the immunoSEQ output included only junctional sequences and no quality scores, the filtering could not be the same as the filtering used for full-length reads. To assign V/J genes and CDR3, sequences were annotated using PyIR, a Python wrapper for IgBLAST v1.9, with IMGT germline references. Reads were removed for weak V/J assignments (E-value above 1e-6), missing CDR3, stop codons, out-of-frame junctions, or ambiguous translated residues. V3J clonotypes were defined as sequences sharing an identical inferred V gene, J gene, and CDR3 amino acid sequence. To compute the percentage overlap between repertoires, the number of shared unique clonotypes was divided by the size of the smaller repertoire. Three approaches were used to assess repertoire richness: RTK rarefaction, the Chao1 estimator, and Recon v2.1 estimates of unobserved clonotypes. OLGA was used to compute generation probabilities for all TCRbeta clonotypes that the gDNA method yielded from a handful of donors. Drawn from immuneACCESS, this table holds only the in-frame rearrangements with V and J called that TCRdb kept. Clones are partly lost; checked studies trace under half to an unresolved V gene and leave the rest unexplained. The V and J calls and clone size come from that table; D and trimming were worked out from the DNA. The sample table holds 600,000 to 800,000 clones, of which 72% were seen once. The biggest ten clones account for less than 2% of the sample.

For this clone: There is no known antigen for this receptor. No qualities accompany the bases; no much larger clone lies one base away.

Spanning cysteine to phenylalanine, the CDR3 consists of 13 amino acids. Left in the record is the CDR3 DNA by itself, 39 bases read in frame from the first base. The germline V gene encodes CDR1 LNHNV and CDR2 YYDKDF (reference sequence). Germline trimming amounts to 5 bases on V and 7 bases on J, with 4 as the count of junction bases outside the gene matches. Healthy HIV-negative adults with no recently reported acute infections or vaccinations were included as donors. Every donor was a Caucasian adult living in Nashville, Tennessee, USA. CD4+ T cells were enriched by magnetic negative selection, after which naive cells were positively selected on CD45RA and the negative fraction was taken as the memory subset. After blood collection by leukapheresis, PBMCs were isolated using Ficoll-Histopaque density gradient centrifugation and then cryopreserved in the vapor phase of liquid nitrogen. Analytical flow cytometry was used to check the purity and quantity of every magnetically sorted T cell population. Genomic DNA was isolated from every sorted fraction and measured by UV absorbance on a Nanodrop 2000c.

This clonotype originated in a woman aged 25 to 39 in good health. The material sequenced was memory CD4+ T cells sorted from blood. This specimen's cell subset or site label, per the study, means: CD45RA-negative fraction. The rearrangement joined TRBV15 to TRBJ1-2, and 10 bases in between align with TRBD1. The DNA reads as follows: TGTGCCACCAGCGGAGGGACAGGGGCTGGCTACACCTTC. Its amino acids are CATSGGTGAGYTF.